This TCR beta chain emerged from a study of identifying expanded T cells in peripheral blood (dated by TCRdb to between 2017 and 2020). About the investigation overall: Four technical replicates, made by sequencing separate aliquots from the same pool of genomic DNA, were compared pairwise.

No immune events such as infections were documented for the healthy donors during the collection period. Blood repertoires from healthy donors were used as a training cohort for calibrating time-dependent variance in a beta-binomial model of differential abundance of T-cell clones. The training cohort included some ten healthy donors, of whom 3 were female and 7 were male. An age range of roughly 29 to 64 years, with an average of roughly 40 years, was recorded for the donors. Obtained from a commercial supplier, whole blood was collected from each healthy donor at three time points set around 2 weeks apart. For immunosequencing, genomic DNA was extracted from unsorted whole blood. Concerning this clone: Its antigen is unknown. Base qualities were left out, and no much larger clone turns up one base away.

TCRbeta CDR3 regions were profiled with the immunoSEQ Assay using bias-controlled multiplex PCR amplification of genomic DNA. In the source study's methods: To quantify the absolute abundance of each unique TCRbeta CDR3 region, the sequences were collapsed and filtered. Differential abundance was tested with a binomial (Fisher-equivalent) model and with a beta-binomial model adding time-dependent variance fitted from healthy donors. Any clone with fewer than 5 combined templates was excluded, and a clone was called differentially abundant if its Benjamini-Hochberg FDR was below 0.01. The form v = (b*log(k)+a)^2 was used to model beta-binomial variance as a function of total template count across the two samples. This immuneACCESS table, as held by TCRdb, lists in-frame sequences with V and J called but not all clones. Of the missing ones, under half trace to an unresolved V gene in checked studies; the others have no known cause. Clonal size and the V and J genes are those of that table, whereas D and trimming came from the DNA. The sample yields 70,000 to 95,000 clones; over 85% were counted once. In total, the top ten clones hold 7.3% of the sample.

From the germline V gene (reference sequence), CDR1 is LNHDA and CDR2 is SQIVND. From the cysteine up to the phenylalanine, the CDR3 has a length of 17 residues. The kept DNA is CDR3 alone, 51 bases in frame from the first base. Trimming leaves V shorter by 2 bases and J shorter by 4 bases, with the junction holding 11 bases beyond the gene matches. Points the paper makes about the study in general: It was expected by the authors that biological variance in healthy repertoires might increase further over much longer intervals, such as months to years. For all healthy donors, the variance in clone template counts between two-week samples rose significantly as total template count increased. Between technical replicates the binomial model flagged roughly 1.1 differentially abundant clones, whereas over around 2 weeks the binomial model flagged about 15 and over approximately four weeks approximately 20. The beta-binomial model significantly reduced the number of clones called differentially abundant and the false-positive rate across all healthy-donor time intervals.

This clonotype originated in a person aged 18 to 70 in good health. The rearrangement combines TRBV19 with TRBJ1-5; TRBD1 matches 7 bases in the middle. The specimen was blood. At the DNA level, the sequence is TGTGCCAGTAGTATAAGACAGGGCGAAATCCCGAATCAGCCCCAGCATTTT. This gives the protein CASSIRQGEIPNQPQHF.